Given below is one T cell receptor (beta chain) in context. This record comes from a study of blood T cell repertoires in COVID-19. Study information: Samples taken during acute and convalescent COVID-19 were collected in the United States, Italy and Spain.

Ages ranged from roughly 18 to 95 years, with residence in 24 US areas. Grouping used clinical history reported by participants in a survey and questionnaire. Germline V gene sequence: CDR1 SNHLY, CDR2 FYNNEI. V lost 3 bases and J lost 2; bases outside the gene matches: 6. The CDR3 contains 15 residues. The authors' processing: Amplification of reference gene primers was used by the study to estimate nucleated cell counts. The data were produced by immunoSEQ multiplex PCR, yet TCRdb's version contains in-frame clones alone and is incomplete. Clonal size and the V and J genes are those of that table, whereas D and trimming came from the DNA. The sample yields approximately 490,000 clones, 70% to 90% seen once.

This TCR was recovered from an older woman who had recovered from COVID-19. The chain joins TRBV2 to TRBJ2-7; TRBD1 matches 8 bases. Sequences were obtained from PBMCs or T cells enriched from blood (not recorded which). Here the CDR3 reads CASSDAGQDPYEQYF. DNA for the CDR3: TGTGCCAGCAGTGACGCGGGACAGGATCCCTACGAGCAGTACTTC.